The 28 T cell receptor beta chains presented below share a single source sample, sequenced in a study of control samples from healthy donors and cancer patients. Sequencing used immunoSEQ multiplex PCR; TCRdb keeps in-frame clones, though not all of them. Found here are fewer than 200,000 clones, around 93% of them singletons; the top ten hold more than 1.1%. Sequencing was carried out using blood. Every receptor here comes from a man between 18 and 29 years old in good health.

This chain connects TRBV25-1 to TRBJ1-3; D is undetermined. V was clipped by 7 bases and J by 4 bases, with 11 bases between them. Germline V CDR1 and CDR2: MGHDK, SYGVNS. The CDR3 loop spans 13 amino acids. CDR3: CASMTPGGNTIYF. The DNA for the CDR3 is TGTGCCAGCATGACCCCCGGCGGAAACACCATATATTTT.

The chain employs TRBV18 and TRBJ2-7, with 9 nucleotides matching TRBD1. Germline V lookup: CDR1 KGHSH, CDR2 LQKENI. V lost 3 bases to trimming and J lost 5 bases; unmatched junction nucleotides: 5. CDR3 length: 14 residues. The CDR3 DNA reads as TGTGCCAGCTCACCTCGGACAGGGGACCACGAGCAGTACTTC. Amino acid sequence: CASSPRTGDHEQYF.

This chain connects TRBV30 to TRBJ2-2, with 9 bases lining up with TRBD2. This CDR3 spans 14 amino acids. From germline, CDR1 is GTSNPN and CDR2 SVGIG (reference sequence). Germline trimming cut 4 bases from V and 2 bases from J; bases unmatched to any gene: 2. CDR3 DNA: TGTGCCTGGAAGGGACTAGCTAACACCGGGGAGCTGTTTTTT. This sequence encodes CAWKGLANTGELFF.

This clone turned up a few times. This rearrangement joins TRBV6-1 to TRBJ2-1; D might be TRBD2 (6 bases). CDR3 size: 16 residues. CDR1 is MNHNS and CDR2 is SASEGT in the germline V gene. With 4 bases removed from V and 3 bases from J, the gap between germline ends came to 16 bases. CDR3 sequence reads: CASSARPGTGYNEQFF. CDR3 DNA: TGTGCCAGCAGTGCTCGCCCCGGGACTGGCTACAATGAGCAGTTCTTC.

In DNA, the CDR3 is TGTGCCAGCAGTTACTCGAAGCAAACTTCACCCCTCCACTTT. Residues: CASSYSKQTSPLHF. This chain connects TRBV6-5 to TRBJ1-6; D is undetermined. The CDR3 runs to 14 residues. The V and J ends lost 0 bases and 9 bases respectively, with 9 bases between them. The germline CDR1 and CDR2 sequences are MNHEY and SVGAGI.

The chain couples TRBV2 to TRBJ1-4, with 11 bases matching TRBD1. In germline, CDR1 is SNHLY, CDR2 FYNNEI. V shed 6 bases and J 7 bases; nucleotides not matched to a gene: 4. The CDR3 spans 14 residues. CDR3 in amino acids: CASRGTGGSEKLFF. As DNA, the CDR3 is TGTGCCAGCAGAGGGACAGGGGGGAGTGAAAAACTGTTTTTT. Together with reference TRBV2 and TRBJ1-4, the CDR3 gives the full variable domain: EPEVTQTPSHQVTQMGQEVILRCVPISNHLYFYWYRQILGQKVEFLVSFYNNEISEKSEIFDDQFSVERPDGSNFTLKIRSTKLEDSAMYFCASRGTGGSEKLFFGSGTQLSVL.

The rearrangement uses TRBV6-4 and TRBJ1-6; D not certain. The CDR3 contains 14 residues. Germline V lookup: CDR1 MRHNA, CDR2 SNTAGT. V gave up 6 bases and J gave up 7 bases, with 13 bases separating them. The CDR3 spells CASSFNGENSPLHF. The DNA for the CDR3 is TGTGCCAGCAGCTTTAACGGAGAGAATTCACCCCTCCACTTT.

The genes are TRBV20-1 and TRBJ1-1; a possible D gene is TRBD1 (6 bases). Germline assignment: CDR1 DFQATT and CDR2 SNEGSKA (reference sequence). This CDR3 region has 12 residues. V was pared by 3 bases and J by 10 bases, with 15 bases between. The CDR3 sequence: CSASDRSVAAFF. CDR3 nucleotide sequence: TGCAGTGCTAGTGACAGGTCGGTGGCAGCTTTCTTT.

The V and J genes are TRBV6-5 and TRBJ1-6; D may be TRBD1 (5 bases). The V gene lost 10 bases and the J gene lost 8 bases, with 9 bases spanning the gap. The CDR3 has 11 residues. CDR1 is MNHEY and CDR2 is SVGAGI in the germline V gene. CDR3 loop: CATRGDSPLHF. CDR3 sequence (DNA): TGTGCCACCAGAGGGGATTCACCCCTCCACTTT.

The CDR3 DNA follows: TGTGCCAGCAGCTCGGACGGCTCCTACAATGAGCAGTTCTTC. It codes for CASSSDGSYNEQFF. The genes are TRBV7-3 and TRBJ2-1, with D uncertain. Germline CDR1 SGHTA, CDR2 FQGTGA. The CDR3 totals 14 residues. V lost 4 bases and J lost 0, with 7 bases in between.

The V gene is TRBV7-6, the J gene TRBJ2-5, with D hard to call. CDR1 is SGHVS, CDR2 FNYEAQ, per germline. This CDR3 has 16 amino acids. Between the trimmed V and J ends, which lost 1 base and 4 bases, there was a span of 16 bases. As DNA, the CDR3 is TGTGCCAGCAGCTTAGATAGTGTCAGCGACCGAGAGACCCAGTACTTC. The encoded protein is CASSLDSVSDRETQYF.

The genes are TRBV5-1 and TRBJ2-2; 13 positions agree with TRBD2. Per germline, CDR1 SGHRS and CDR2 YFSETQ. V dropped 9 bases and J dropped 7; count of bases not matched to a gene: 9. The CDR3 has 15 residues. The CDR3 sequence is CATTGTSGVRGELFF. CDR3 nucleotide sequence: TGCGCCACCACTGGGACTAGCGGGGTTCGCGGGGAGCTGTTTTTT.

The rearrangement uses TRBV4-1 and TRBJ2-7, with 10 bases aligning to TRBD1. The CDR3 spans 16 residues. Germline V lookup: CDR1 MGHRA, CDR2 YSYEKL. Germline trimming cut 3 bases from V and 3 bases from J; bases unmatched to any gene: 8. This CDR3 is CASSHRGQGSGYEQYF. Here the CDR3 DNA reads TGCGCCAGCAGCCATCGGGGACAGGGGAGCGGCTACGAGCAGTACTTC.

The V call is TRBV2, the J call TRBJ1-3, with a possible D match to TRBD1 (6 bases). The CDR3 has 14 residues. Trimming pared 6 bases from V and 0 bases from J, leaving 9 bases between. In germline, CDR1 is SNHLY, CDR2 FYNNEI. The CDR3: CASRGTSSGNTIYF. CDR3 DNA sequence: TGTGCCAGCAGGGGGACAAGCTCTGGAAACACCATATATTTT.

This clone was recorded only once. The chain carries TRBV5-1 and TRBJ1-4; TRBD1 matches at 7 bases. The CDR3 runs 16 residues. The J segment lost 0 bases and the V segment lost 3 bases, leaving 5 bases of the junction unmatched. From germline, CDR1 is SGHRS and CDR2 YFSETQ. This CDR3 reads CASSWYGTATNEKLFF. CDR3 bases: TGCGCCAGCAGCTGGTACGGGACAGCAACTAATGAAAAACTGTTTTTT. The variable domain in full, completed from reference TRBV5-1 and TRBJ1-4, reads KAGVTQTPRYLIKTRGQQVTLSCSPISGHRSVSWYQQTPGQGLQFLFEYFSETQRNKGNFPGRFSGRQFSNSRSEMNVSTLELGDSALYLCASSWYGTATNEKLFFGSGTQLSVL.

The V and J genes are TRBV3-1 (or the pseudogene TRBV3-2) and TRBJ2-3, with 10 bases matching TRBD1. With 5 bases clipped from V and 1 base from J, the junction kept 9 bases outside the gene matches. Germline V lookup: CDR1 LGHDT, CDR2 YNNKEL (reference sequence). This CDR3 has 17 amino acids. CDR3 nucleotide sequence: TGTGCCAGCAGCGGGGGACAGGGGAACCTCGGCACAGATACGCAGTATTTT. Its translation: CASSGGQGNLGTDTQYF.

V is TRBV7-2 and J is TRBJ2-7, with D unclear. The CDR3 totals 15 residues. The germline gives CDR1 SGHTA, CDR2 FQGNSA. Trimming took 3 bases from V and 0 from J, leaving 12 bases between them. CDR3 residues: CASSFNWASSYEQYF. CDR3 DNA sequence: TGTGCCAGCAGCTTTAACTGGGCTAGCTCCTACGAGCAGTACTTC.

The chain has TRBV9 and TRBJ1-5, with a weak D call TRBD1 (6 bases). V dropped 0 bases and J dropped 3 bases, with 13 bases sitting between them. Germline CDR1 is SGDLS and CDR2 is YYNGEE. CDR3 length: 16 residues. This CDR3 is CASSVGVGANNQPQHF. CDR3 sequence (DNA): TGTGCCAGCAGCGTAGGAGTGGGGGCCAACAATCAGCCCCAGCATTTT.

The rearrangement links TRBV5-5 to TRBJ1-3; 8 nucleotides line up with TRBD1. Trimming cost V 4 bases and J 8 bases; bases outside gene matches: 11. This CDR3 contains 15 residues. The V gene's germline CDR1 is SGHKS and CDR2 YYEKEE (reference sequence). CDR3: CASSLTGTGWYTIYF. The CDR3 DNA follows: TGTGCCAGCAGCCTGACCGGGACAGGATGGTACACCATATATTTT.

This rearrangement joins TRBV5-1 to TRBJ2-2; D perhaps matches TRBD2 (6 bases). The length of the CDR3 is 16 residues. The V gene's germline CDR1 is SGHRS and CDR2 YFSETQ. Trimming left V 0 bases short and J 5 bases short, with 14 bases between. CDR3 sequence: CASSLAIGGSTGELFF. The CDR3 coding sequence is TGCGCCAGCAGCTTGGCCATTGGGGGGTCGACCGGGGAGCTGTTTTTT.

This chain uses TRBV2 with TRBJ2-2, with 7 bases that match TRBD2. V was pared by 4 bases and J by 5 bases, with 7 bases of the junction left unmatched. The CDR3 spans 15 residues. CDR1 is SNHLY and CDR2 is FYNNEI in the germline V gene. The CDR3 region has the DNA TGTGCCAGCAGTGTCCGGGGGGAAGTTACCGGGGAGCTGTTTTTT. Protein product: CASSVRGEVTGELFF. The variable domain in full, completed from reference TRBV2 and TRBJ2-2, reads EPEVTQTPSHQVTQMGQEVILRCVPISNHLYFYWYRQILGQKVEFLVSFYNNEISEKSEIFDDQFSVERPDGSNFTLKIRSTKLEDSAMYFCASSVRGEVTGELFFGEGSRLTVL.

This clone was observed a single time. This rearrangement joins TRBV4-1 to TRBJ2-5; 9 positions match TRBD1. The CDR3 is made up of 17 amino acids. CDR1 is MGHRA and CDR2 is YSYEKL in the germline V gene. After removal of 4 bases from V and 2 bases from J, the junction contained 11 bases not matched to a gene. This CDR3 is CASSRFIPGQGQETQYF. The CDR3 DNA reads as TGCGCCAGCAGCCGATTTATACCGGGACAGGGACAAGAGACCCAGTACTTC.

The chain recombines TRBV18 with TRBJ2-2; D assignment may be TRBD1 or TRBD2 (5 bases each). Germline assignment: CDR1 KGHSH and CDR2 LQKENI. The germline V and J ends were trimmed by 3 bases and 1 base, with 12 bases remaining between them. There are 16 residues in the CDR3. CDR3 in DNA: TGTGCCAGCTCACCCGGGGCAGGGATGAACACCGGGGAGCTGTTTTTT. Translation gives CASSPGAGMNTGELFF. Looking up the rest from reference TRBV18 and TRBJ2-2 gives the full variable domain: NAGVMQNPRHLVRRRGQEARLRCSPMKGHSHVYWYRQLPEEGLKFMVYLQKENIIDESGMPKERFSAEFPKEGPSILRIQQVVRGDSAAYFCASSPGAGMNTGELFFGEGSRLTVL.

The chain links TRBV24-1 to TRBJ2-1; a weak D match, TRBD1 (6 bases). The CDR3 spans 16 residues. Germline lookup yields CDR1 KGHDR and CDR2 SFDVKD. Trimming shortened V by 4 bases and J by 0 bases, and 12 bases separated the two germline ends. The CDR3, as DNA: TGTGCCACCAGTGACTACAGGGCCTACTCCTACAATGAGCAGTTCTTC. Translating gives CATSDYRAYSYNEQFF.

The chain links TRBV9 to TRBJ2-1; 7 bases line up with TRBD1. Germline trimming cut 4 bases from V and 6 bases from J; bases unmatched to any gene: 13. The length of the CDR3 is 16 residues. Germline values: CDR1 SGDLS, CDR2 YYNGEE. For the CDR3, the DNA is TGTGCCAGCAGCCCCGAGTTAGGGGGCTCTAGCAATGAGCAGTTCTTC. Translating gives CASSPELGGSSNEQFF. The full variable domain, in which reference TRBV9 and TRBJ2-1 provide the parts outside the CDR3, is DSGVTQTPKHLITATGQRVTLRCSPRSGDLSVYWYQQSLDQGLQFLIQYYNGEERAKGNILERFSAQQFPDLHSELNLSSLELGDSALYFCASSPELGGSSNEQFFGPGTRLTVL.

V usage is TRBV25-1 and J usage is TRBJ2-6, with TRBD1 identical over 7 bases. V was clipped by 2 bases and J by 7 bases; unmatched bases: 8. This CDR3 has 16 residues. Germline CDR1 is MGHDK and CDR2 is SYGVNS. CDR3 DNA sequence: TGTGCCAGCAGTGAAGAAACAGGGGTTAAAGCCAACGTCCTGACTTTC. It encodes CASSEETGVKANVLTF.

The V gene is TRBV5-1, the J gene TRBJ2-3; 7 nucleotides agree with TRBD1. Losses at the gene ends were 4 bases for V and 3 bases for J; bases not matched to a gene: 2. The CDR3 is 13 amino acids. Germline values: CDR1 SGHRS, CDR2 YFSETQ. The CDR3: CASSPTGTDTQYF. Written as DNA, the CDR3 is TGCGCCAGCAGCCCGACAGGGACAGATACGCAGTATTTT.

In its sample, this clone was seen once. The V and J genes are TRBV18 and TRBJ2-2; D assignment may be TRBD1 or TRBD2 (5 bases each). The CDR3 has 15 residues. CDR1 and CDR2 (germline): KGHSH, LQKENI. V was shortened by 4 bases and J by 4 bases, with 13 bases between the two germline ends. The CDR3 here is CASSQRGSSTGELFF. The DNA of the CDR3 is TGTGCCAGCTCACAGAGGGGCAGCAGCACCGGGGAGCTGTTTTTT. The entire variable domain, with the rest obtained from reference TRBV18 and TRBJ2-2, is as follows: NAGVMQNPRHLVRRRGQEARLRCSPMKGHSHVYWYRQLPEEGLKFMVYLQKENIIDESGMPKERFSAEFPKEGPSILRIQQVVRGDSAAYFCASSQRGSSTGELFFGEGSRLTVL.